The rows below give T cell receptor beta chains drawn from one sample of a study of blood T cell repertoires in COVID-19. The table came from immunoSEQ multiplex PCR; TCRdb's copy has only in-frame clones and leaves some out. The profile shows 100,000 to 150,000 clones, roughly 90% of them singletons. What was sequenced was peripheral blood. These receptors all come from a man in his forties or fifties with acute or convalescent COVID-19. Both conserved end residues are part of each CDR3. Fields, in order: V gene, D gene, J gene, clone size, CDR3 protein, CDR3 DNA. The D gene is left open where the match is weak. A row's size may be missing; if present it is once, few, many or a size class.

>TRBV6-5|NA|TRBJ1-6|NA
CASTRTPNSPLHF
TGTGCCAGCACGAGGACACCTAATTCACCCCTCCACTTT
>TRBV7-9|NA|TRBJ2-2|NA
CASSWDSYTGELFF
TGTGCCAGCAGCTGGGACTCATACACCGGGGAGCTGTTTTTT
>TRBV5-1|NA|TRBJ2-5|NA
CASSFLAAQETQYF
TGCGCCAGCAGCTTCCTGGCGGCCCAAGAGACCCAGTACTTC
>TRBV7-2|NA|TRBJ1-1|NA
CASSPAGREAFF
TGTGCCAGCAGCCCGGCCGGGCGGGAGGCTTTCTTT
>TRBV18|TRBD1|TRBJ1-5|once
CASSQLGTGARGNQPQHF
TGTGCCAGCTCGCAACTCGGGACAGGGGCGCGTGGCAATCAGCCCCAGCATTTT
>TRBV7-9|TRBD1|TRBJ1-4|NA
CASSQITGTGNLKLFF
TGTGCCAGCAGCCAAATTACCGGGACAGGGAACTTAAAACTGTTTTTT
>TRBV6-5|TRBD1|TRBJ1-2|few
CASSYLQGASVGYTF
TGTGCCAGCAGTTACTTACAGGGGGCGTCGGTCGGCTACACCTTC
>TRBV2|NA|TRBJ1-2|NA
CASEYGDTYGYTF
TGTGCCAGCGAATATGGAGATACCTATGGCTACACCTTC
>TRBV5-1|NA|TRBJ1-1|NA
CASSLEGGTEAFF
TGCGCCAGCAGCTTGGAAGGGGGTACTGAAGCTTTCTTT
>TRBV20-1|NA|TRBJ1-2|NA
CSASLGRYGYTF
TGCAGTGCTAGTCTGGGGCGCTATGGCTACACCTTC
>TRBV5-1|NA|TRBJ1-1|NA
CASSPQADSPQGEAFF
TGCGCCAGCAGCCCCCAGGCGGACAGCCCCCAGGGTGAAGCTTTCTTT
>TRBV27|NA|TRBJ2-3|NA
CASSLLASPGGTDTQYF
TGTGCCAGCTCCTTACTAGCTAGCCCGGGGGGCACAGATACGCAGTATTTT
>TRBV6-5|NA|TRBJ1-2|NA
CASRMGGRAGGYTF
TGTGCCAGCAGAATGGGAGGGAGGGCGGGTGGCTACACCTTC
>TRBV24-1|NA|TRBJ2-3|NA
CATSDRAPDTQYF
TGTGCCACCAGTGACAGGGCCCCAGATACGCAGTATTTT
>TRBV24-1|TRBD2|TRBJ2-3|once
CATSGWGAGYTDTQYF
TGTGCCACCAGTGGTTGGGGAGCGGGGTACACAGATACGCAGTATTTT
>TRBV7-2|NA|TRBJ2-7|few
CASSFGQKVAEQYF
TGTGCCAGCAGCTTTGGGCAGAAAGTGGCCGAGCAGTACTTC
>TRBV6-4|NA|TRBJ1-2|NA
CASSDEMGAAGGYTF
TGTGCCAGCAGTGACGAAATGGGGGCCGCAGGTGGCTACACCTTC
>TRBV30|NA|TRBJ2-1|NA
CAYLRQGSYNEQFF
TGTGCCTACCTACGACAAGGTTCCTATAATGAGCAGTTCTTC
>TRBV4-2|NA|TRBJ2-7|NA
CASSQDSGQGSYEQYF
TGTGCCAGCAGCCAAGACTCTGGCCAGGGTAGCTACGAGCAGTACTTC
>TRBV5-6|NA|TRBJ1-2|NA
CASRDRLYGYTF
TGTGCCAGCAGAGACAGGCTCTATGGCTACACCTTC
>TRBV5-1|NA|TRBJ1-1|NA
CASSLGEANTEAFF
TGCGCCAGCAGCTTAGGGGAAGCGAACACTGAAGCTTTCTTT
>TRBV7-3|NA|TRBJ1-1|NA
CASRQQLNTEAFF
TGTGCCAGCAGGCAACAGCTGAACACTGAAGCTTTCTTT
>TRBV9|TRBD1|TRBJ1-4|once
CASSEGFSTGGLDEKLFF
TGTGCCAGCAGCGAGGGCTTCTCGACAGGGGGCTTAGATGAAAAACTGTTTTTT
>TRBV14|NA|TRBJ1-3|NA
CASSQDLASSGNTIYF
TGTGCCAGCAGCCAAGATTTGGCCAGCTCTGGAAACACCATATATTTT
>TRBV6-2/TRBV6-3|NA|TRBJ1-5|once
CASSYQGLSNQPQHF
TGTGCCAGCAGTTACCAGGGCCTTAGCAATCAGCCCCAGCATTTT
>TRBV2|NA|TRBJ2-7|NA
CASSELGPHDSEQYF
TGTGCCAGCAGTGAACTAGGGCCCCACGACAGCGAGCAGTACTTC
>TRBV19|TRBD2|TRBJ2-3|NA
CASSFAGGPPDTQYF
TGTGCCAGTAGTTTCGCGGGGGGCCCGCCAGATACGCAGTATTTT
>TRBV19|TRBD2|TRBJ2-7|medium-sized
CASSIQLAGAYEQYF
TGTGCCAGTAGTATCCAACTAGCGGGAGCTTACGAGCAGTACTTC
>TRBV19|NA|TRBJ2-7|NA
CASSMSGDLGEQYF
TGTGCCAGTAGTATGTCAGGGGACCTTGGCGAGCAGTACTTC
>TRBV5-6|NA|TRBJ1-2|few
CASSSQGVDGYTF
TGTGCCAGCAGCTCGCAGGGTGTTGATGGCTACACCTTC
>TRBV29-1|NA|TRBJ2-7|NA
CSVRAGSYEQYF
TGCAGCGTTCGTGCAGGCTCCTACGAGCAGTACTTC
>TRBV5-6|NA|TRBJ1-2|NA
CASSFGGGGYTF
TGTGCCAGCAGCTTCGGGGGTGGAGGCTACACCTTC
>TRBV5-1|TRBD1|TRBJ1-1|NA
CASSMTGTGNTEAFF
TGCGCCAGCAGCATGACCGGGACAGGGAACACTGAAGCTTTCTTT